This T cell receptor beta chain came from a study of CD8+CD57+ T cells in acquired aplastic anemia. Across the study: Average CD4+ read depth in healthy donors was 10 million to 12 million reads.

V was pared by 5 bases and J by 0 bases, with 16 bases between. The V gene's germline CDR1 is SGHVS and CDR2 FQNEAQ. The CDR3 runs to 16 residues. Of note for this clonotype: Its antigen is as yet unknown.

According to the study, genomic DNA was the template for TCR beta VDJ and CDR3 profiling. Each CDR3 protein gets one entry after TCRdb re-called the reads with MiXCR. The sample contains some 42,000 distinct CDR3 sequences, approximately 67% of which appear only once. General observations from the study: Patients and controls had in common fewer than 30 CD8+ CDR3 sequences. The CD8+ Simpson's diversity of patients and controls was not significantly different.

This clonotype was sampled from a human donor in good health, serving as a control. This chain links TRBV7-8 with TRBJ1-2; D is unresolved. The sample consisted of sorted CD4+, CD8+, or CD8+CD57+ T cells (not recorded which) from PBMCs. This CDR3 is CASSPQPSQANYGYTF. CDR3 sequence (DNA): TGTGCCAGCAGCCCTCAGCCCTCCCAAGCTAACTATGGCTACACCTTC.